What follows are 18 T cell receptor beta chains derived from one specimen sequenced in a study of blood T cell repertoires in COVID-19. The table came from immunoSEQ multiplex PCR; TCRdb's copy has only in-frame clones and leaves some out. The sample records tens of thousands of clones, 65% to 85% being singletons. The sequencing sample was made of peripheral blood. These receptor sequences come from an elderly woman with active or convalescent COVID-19.

The chain is built from TRBV5-4 and TRBJ2-7; 10 bases match TRBD2. Germline CDR1 and CDR2: SGHNT and YYREEE (reference sequence). The trim removed 1 base at V and 6 bases at J, leaving 10 bases unmatched. This CDR3 spans 16 amino acids. CDR3 nucleotide sequence: TGTGCCAGCAGCTTGCCGATTGCGAGCGGGAGGGTCGAGCAGTACTTC. Amino acids: CASSLPIASGRVEQYF.

The chain is built from TRBV2 and TRBJ1-6; 8 bases map to TRBD1. CDR1 is SNHLY and CDR2 is FYNNEI in the germline V gene. The CDR3 runs to 20 residues. Unmatched junction bases numbered 16, after V lost 6 bases and J lost 0 bases. The CDR3 is CASRSGGLFPRSSYNSPLHF. The CDR3 DNA reads as TGTGCCAGCAGGTCAGGGGGCCTTTTCCCTAGGAGCTCCTATAATTCACCCCTCCACTTT.

V and J are TRBV6-2 or TRBV6-3 and TRBJ1-5, with D hard to call. The CDR3 sequence is 13 residues long. Germline CDR1 is MNHEY and CDR2 is SVGEGT. V was trimmed by 0 bases and J by 9 bases, leaving 9 bases between them. This CDR3 is CASSYSEKLPQHF. The CDR3 region has the DNA TGTGCCAGCAGTTACTCAGAAAAACTGCCCCAGCATTTT.

The rearrangement joins TRBV11-2 to TRBJ1-2; weak D call: TRBD1 (6 bases). The germline V gene encodes CDR1 SGHAT and CDR2 FQNNGV. V was cut by 4 bases and J by 2 bases, with 14 bases left in between. The CDR3 runs to 15 residues. The CDR3 sequence: CASSSTGFPNYGYTF. The DNA for the CDR3 is TGTGCCAGCAGCTCCACAGGGTTCCCCAACTATGGCTACACCTTC.

V is TRBV6-5 and J is TRBJ2-2; a possible D gene is TRBD1 (7 bases). CDR1 and CDR2 (germline): MNHEY, SVGAGI. The CDR3 extends over 15 amino acids. In DNA form, the CDR3 reads TGTACCCAGGGGGGAAGGGCGGGATTTACCGGGGAGCTGTTTTTT. It specifies CTQGGRAGFTGELFF.

The rearrangement joins TRBV5-4 to TRBJ1-6, with D perhaps TRBD1 (5 bases). This CDR3 is built from 15 residues. Germline-derived CDR1 and CDR2 are SGHNT and YYREEE (reference sequence). V shed 0 bases and J shed 7 bases, with 11 bases lying between them. The CDR3 region is CASSLEGRKNSPLHF. The CDR3 DNA reads TGTGCCAGCAGCTTGGAGGGGCGGAAAAATTCACCCCTCCACTTT.

V and J are TRBV15 and TRBJ1-5, with TRBD1 matching 7 bases. Germline V gene lookup returns CDR1 LNHNV and CDR2 YYDKDF (reference sequence). The V gene end was trimmed by 5 bases and the J gene end by 7 bases; junction bases not matched to a gene: 8. The CDR3 has 14 residues. In nucleotides, the CDR3 is TGTGCCACCAGCGGGATACAGGGGAACCAGCCCCAGCATTTT. Amino acid sequence: CATSGIQGNQPQHF.

CDR3 in DNA: TGTGCCATCAGTGGAGGGGGTGGCTATGGCTACACCTTC. Protein sequence: CAISGGGGYGYTF. The chain couples TRBV10-3 to TRBJ1-2; a possible D gene is TRBD1 (6 bases). V lost 4 bases and J lost 4, with 10 bases in between. This CDR3 contains 13 residues. CDR1 ENHRY and CDR2 SYGVKD come from the germline V gene.

The chain employs TRBV9 and TRBJ1-4, with D perhaps TRBD1 (5 bases). Trimming left V 10 bases short and J 1 base short, with 14 bases between. Germline CDR1 reads SGDLS; CDR2 reads YYNGEE. The CDR3 length is 14 residues. CDR3 coding DNA: TGTGCCCCCCCCGGACACTTAACTAATGAAAAACTGTTTTTT. This codes for CAPPGHLTNEKLFF.

The rearrangement joins TRBV25-1 to TRBJ1-4, with D maybe TRBD1 (6 bases). V was trimmed by 4 bases and J by 3 bases, leaving 12 bases between them. This CDR3 has 15 amino acids. Germline CDR1 reads MGHDK; CDR2 reads SYGVNS. The CDR3 spells CASSGPGAPNEKLFF. CDR3 DNA: TGTGCCAGCAGTGGTCCAGGGGCCCCTAATGAAAAACTGTTTTTT.

The J gene is TRBJ1-2, the V gene TRBV6-2 or TRBV6-3, with D perhaps TRBD1 (6 bases). The CDR3 runs to 14 residues. Trimming removed 2 bases at V and 1 base at J, with 8 bases between. Germline V gives CDR1 MNHEY, CDR2 SVGEGT. The chain's CDR3 is CASSYHRDNYGYTF. The CDR3 coding sequence is TGTGCCAGCAGTTACCACAGGGATAACTATGGCTACACCTTC.

The chain joins TRBV4-3 to TRBJ2-5; TRBD2 aligns across 8 bases. After removal of 4 bases from V and 4 bases from J, the junction contained 8 bases not matched to a gene. This CDR3 has 15 residues. CDR1 is LGHNA and CDR2 is YSLEER in the germline V gene. CDR3 sequence: CASSPGRAGAETQYF. The CDR3, as DNA: TGCGCCAGCAGCCCCGGGCGAGCGGGAGCAGAGACCCAGTACTTC.

This rearrangement joins TRBV27 to TRBJ1-6; D is uncertain. This CDR3 has 20 amino acids. Germline V gene sequence: CDR1 MNHEY, CDR2 SMNVEV (reference sequence). V lost 3 bases and J 2 bases, leaving 23 bases between the germline ends. The CDR3 spells CASSFEGIHARKPYNSPLHF. In DNA, the CDR3 is TGTGCCAGCAGTTTTGAGGGAATACACGCAAGAAAACCCTATAATTCACCCCTCCACTTT.

The chain has TRBV2 and TRBJ2-3; 10 bases fit TRBD2. Germline-derived CDR1 and CDR2 are SNHLY and FYNNEI. CDR3 length: 16 amino acids. Trimming removed 2 bases from V and 1 base from J; junction bases left unmatched: 3. The CDR3 DNA follows: TGTGCCAGCAGTGAAAGGAGCGGGAGGGGCACAGATACGCAGTATTTT. Translation: CASSERSGRGTDTQYF.

V gene TRBV5-6 combines with J gene TRBJ1-1, with D perhaps matching TRBD1 (6 bases). The length of the CDR3 is 14 residues. The ends were cut back, 4 bases at V and 7 bases at J, with 17 bases in the middle. Germline values: CDR1 SGHDT, CDR2 YYEEEE. The CDR3 loop reads CASSAYTGNIEAFF. The CDR3 DNA follows: TGTGCCAGCAGCGCCTACACAGGGAATATTGAAGCTTTCTTT. Supplemented by reference TRBV5-6 and TRBJ1-1, the full variable domain reads DAGVTQSPTHLIKTRGQQVTLRCSPKSGHDTVSWYQQALGQGPQFIFQYYEEEERQRGNFPDRFSGHQFPNYSSELNVNALLLGDSALYLCASSAYTGNIEAFFGQGTRLTVV.

The CDR3 bases are TGTGCCAGCAGTTACAAGGCTAGTTGGGTCTTCAATGAGCAGTTCTTC. This translates into CASSYKASWVFNEQFF. This chain uses TRBV6-5 with TRBJ2-1; D remains unclear. CDR1 is MNHEY, CDR2 SVGAGI, per germline. V lost 2 bases and J lost 6, with 17 bases in between. The CDR3 is 16 amino acids.

The chain combines TRBV28 with TRBJ1-1, with 7 bases that match TRBD1. Germline assignment: CDR1 MDHEN and CDR2 SYDVKM. The CDR3 runs to 15 residues. The V segment lost 5 bases and the J segment 3 bases; nucleotides outside the gene matches: 9. CDR3 loop: CASSRTGVRYTEAFF. CDR3 DNA sequence: TGTGCCAGCAGTCGCACAGGGGTTCGTTACACTGAAGCTTTCTTT.

V usage is TRBV6-2 or TRBV6-3 and J usage is TRBJ2-4; 10 bases map to TRBD1. This CDR3 is 16 amino acids long. Germline V gives CDR1 MNHEY, CDR2 SVGEGT. With 5 bases clipped from V and 7 bases from J, the junction kept 11 bases outside the gene matches. DNA of the CDR3: TGTGCCAGCAGTGGATACCGGACAGGGGGGTCGAACATTCAGTACTTC. Translation: CASSGYRTGGSNIQYF.